One and the same sample provided the 6 T cell receptor beta chains below, sequenced in a study of spatial heterogeneity in lung cancer. General study findings and limits: Tumor mutation count correlated with how many alpha and beta TCRs expanded intratumorally.

Sample time point: sample taken at primary tumor resection. Using its own MiXCR run on the 5' RACE reads, TCRdb lists one record per CDR3 protein. The sample includes fewer than 8,500 distinct CDR3 sequences, about 7% of them seen just once. These receptors lack a known antigen. The material sequenced was lung tumor tissue, taken at surgery. The receptors here all came from a female donor with early-stage non-small cell lung cancer.

By frequency in the sample, this clonotype is medium-sized (0.01 to 0.1%). Found in a library prepared for alpha chains, this beta chain is an off-target read, and its abundance has little meaning. This chain joins TRBV7-9 and TRBJ2-3, with no clear D. The CDR3 is 14 amino acids. Germline CDR1 reads SEHNR; CDR2 reads FQNEAQ (reference sequence). Trimming took 0 bases from V and 0 from J, leaving 4 bases between them. CDR3 bases: TGTGCCAGCAGCTTAGCGGGTAGCACAGATACGCAGTATTTT. Amino acids: CASSLAGSTDTQYF.

In its sample, this clonotype was seen many times. Little can be read into the size of this beta chain, an off-target read in a library designed for alpha chains. The chain employs TRBV12-3 or TRBV12-4 and TRBJ2-5, with a weak D call TRBD2 (5 bases). The V end was cut by 2 bases, the J end by 9 bases, with 16 bases between. The CDR3 spans 14 residues. Written as DNA, the CDR3 is TGTGCCAGCAGTTTACCCGGGCCGCAGAGGGCCCAGTACTTC. Translated: CASSLPGPQRAQYF.

This clonotype was picked up many times. As an off-target read in a library built for alpha chains, this beta chain has a frequency of little significance. The chain is built from TRBV29-1 and TRBJ1-1; TRBD1 might be the D (5 bases). This CDR3 comprises 12 residues. Germline CDR1 and CDR2: SQVTM and ANQGSEA. Trimming took off 4 bases at V and 5 bases at J, with 11 bases between the two ends. The DNA for the CDR3 is TGCAGCGTTGTGGGGCCGGGGACTGAAGCTTTCTTT. Translating gives CSVVGPGTEAFF. Supplemented by reference TRBV29-1 and TRBJ1-1, the full variable domain reads SAVISQKPSRDICQRGTSLTIQCQVDSQVTMMFWYRQQPGQSLTLIATANQGSEATYESGFVIDKFPISRPNLTFSTLTVSNMSPEDSSIYLCSVVGPGTEAFFGQGTRLTVV.

A few counts support this clonotype. Little can be read into the size of this beta chain, an off-target read in a library designed for alpha chains. The chain combines TRBV6-2 or TRBV6-3 with TRBJ2-7; a possible D gene is TRBD2 (6 bases). The germline gives CDR1 MNHEY, CDR2 SVGEGT. The CDR3 has 15 residues. The V and J ends lost 5 bases and 7 bases respectively, with 21 bases between them. CDR3 nucleotide sequence: TGTGCCAGCAGTACCTCCCGCAGGGTGGGGGGTGAGCAGTACTTC. It specifies CASSTSRRVGGEQYF.

This clonotype is judged medium-sized. This beta chain lies outside the target of a library built for alpha chains; its clone size means little. The CDR3 sequence: CASSPPEGTQYF. The CDR3 DNA reads as TGTGCCAGCTCTCCCCCGGAGGGGACCCAGTACTTC. V usage is TRBV6-6 and J usage is TRBJ2-5, with a weak D call TRBD2 (6 bases). CDR3 size: 12 residues. Germline V gives CDR1 MNHNY, CDR2 SVGAGI (reference sequence). Between the trimmed V and J ends, which lost 8 bases and 7 bases, there was a span of 14 bases.

The table lists this clonotype with many counts. Found in a library prepared for alpha chains, this beta chain is an off-target read, and its abundance has little meaning. The chain's CDR3 is CASGLSGGLGGNTQYF. As DNA, the CDR3 is TGTGCTAGTGGTTTGTCGGGGGGACTAGGCGGCAATACGCAGTATTTT. The chain uses TRBV12-5 and TRBJ2-3; 8 bases map to TRBD2. This CDR3 contains 16 residues. Trimming removed 2 bases from V and 7 bases from J; junction bases left unmatched: 11. CDR1 and CDR2 from the germline V gene are LGHNT and FRNRAP. The full variable domain, its missing parts supplied by reference TRBV12-5 and TRBJ2-3, is DARVTQTPRHKVTEMGQEVTMRCQPILGHNTVFWYRQTMMQGLELLAYFRNRAPLDDSGMPKDRFSAEMPDATLATLKIQPSEPRDSAVYFCASGLSGGLGGNTQYFGPGTRLTVL.